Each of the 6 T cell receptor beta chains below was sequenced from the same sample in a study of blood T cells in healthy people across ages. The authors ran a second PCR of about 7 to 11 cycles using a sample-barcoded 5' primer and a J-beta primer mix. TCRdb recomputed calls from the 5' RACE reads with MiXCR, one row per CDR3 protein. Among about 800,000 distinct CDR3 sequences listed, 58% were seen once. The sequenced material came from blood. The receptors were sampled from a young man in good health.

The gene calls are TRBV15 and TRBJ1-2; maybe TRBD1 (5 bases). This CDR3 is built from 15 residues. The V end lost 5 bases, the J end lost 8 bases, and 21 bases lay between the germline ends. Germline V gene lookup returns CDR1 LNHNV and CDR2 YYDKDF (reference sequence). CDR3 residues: CATSHSDGRGRGYTF. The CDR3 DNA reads TGTGCCACCAGCCACTCAGATGGGAGGGGCAGAGGCTACACCTTC.

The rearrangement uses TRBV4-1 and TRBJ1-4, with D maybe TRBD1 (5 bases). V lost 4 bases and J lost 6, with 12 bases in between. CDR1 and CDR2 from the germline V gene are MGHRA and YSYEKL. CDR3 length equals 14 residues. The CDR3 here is CASSPNQGDEKLFF. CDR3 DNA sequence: TGCGCCAGCAGCCCTAATCAGGGAGATGAAAAACTGTTTTTT.

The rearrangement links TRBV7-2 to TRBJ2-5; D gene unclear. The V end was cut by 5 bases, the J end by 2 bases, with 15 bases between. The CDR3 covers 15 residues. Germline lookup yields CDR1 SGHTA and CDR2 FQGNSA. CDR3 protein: CASSPIPGYQETQYF. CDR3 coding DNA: TGTGCCAGCAGCCCGATCCCAGGATATCAAGAGACCCAGTACTTC.

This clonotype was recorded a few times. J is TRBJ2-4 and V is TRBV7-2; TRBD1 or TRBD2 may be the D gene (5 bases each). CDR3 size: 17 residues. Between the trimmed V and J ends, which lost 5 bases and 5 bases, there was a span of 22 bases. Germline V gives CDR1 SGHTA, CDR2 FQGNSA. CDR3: CASSRSASGARENIQYF. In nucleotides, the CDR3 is TGTGCCAGCAGCCGTTCGGCGTCCGGGGCCCGAGAAAACATTCAGTACTTC.

CDR3 region: CASSYTHLSGETQYF. Written as DNA, the CDR3 is TGTGCCAGCAGTTACACACATTTGAGCGGAGAGACCCAGTACTTC. The chain has TRBV6-2 or TRBV6-3 and TRBJ2-5, with a tentative D call TRBD2 (5 bases). Looked up from germline, CDR1 is MNHEY and CDR2 is SVGEGT. V dropped 2 bases and J dropped 4 bases, with 14 bases sitting between them. The CDR3 is 15 residues long.

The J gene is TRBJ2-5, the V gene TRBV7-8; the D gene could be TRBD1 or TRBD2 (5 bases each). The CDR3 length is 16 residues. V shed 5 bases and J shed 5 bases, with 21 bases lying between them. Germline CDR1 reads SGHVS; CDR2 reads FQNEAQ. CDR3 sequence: CASSRSGPSRRETQYF. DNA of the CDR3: TGTGCCAGCAGCCGCTCGGGGCCCAGTCGGCGGGAGACCCAGTACTTC.